This T cell receptor beta chain originates from a study of blood T cell repertoires in COVID-19. Study as a whole: From T cells, B-cell-depleted T cells, or PBMCs came the material, which was cDNA or gDNA.

In the original analysis: Amplification from reference gene primers served as the basis for estimated nucleated cell counts. Here immunoSEQ multiplex PCR was the method, and the copy in TCRdb shows in-frame clones only, minus some. Clonal size and the V and J genes are those of that table, whereas D and trimming came from the DNA. This sample has 200,000 to 300,000 clones, with around four fifths found just once. V was clipped by 8 bases and J by 7 bases, with 18 bases between them. The CDR3 extends over 15 amino acids. Germline loops: CDR1 KGHSH, CDR2 LQKENI. The sequenced sample was peripheral blood. The chain recombines TRBV18 with TRBJ1-6; D call uncertain. This clonotype originated in a man under 40 who had recovered from COVID-19. The CDR3 here is CASQRPAETNSPLHF. CDR3 coding DNA: TGTGCCAGCCAGAGACCAGCGGAGACAAATTCACCCCTCCACTTT.